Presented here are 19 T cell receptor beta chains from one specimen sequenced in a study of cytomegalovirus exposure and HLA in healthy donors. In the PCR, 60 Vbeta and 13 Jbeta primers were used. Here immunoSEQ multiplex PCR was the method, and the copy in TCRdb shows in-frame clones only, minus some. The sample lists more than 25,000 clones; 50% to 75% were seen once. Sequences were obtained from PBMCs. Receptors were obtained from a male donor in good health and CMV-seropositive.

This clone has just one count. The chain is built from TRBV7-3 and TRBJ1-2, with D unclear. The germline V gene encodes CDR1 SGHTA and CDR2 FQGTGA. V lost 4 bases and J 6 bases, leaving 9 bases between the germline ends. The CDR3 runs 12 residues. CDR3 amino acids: CASSSGAHGYTF. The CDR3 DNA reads TGTGCCAGCAGCTCGGGTGCCCATGGCTACACCTTC. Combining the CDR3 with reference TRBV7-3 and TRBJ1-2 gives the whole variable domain GAGVSQTPSNKVTEKGKYVELRCDPISGHTALYWYRQSLGQGPEFLIYFQGTGAADDSGLPNDRFFAVRPEGSVSTLKIQRTERGDSAVYLCASSSGAHGYTFGSGTRLTVV.

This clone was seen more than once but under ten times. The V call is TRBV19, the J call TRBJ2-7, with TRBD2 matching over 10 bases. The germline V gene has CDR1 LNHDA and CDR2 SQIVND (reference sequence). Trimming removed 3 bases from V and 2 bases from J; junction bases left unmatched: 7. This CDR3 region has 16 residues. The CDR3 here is CASSMGLAGAPYEQYF. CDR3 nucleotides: TGTGCCAGTAGTATGGGGCTAGCGGGAGCTCCCTACGAGCAGTACTTC.

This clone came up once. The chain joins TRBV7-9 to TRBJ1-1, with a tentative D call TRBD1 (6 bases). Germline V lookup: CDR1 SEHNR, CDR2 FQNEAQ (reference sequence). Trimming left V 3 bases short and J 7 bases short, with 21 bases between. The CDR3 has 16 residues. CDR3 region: CASSFPSTGVRDEAFF. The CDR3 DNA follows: TGTGCCAGCAGCTTCCCATCGACAGGCGTGAGGGATGAAGCTTTCTTT.

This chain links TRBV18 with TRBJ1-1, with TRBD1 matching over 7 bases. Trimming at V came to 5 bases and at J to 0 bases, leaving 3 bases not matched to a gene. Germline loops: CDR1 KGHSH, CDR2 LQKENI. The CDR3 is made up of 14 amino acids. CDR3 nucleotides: TGTGCCAGCTCAGGGGACAGTTTGAACACTGAAGCTTTCTTT. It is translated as CASSGDSLNTEAFF.

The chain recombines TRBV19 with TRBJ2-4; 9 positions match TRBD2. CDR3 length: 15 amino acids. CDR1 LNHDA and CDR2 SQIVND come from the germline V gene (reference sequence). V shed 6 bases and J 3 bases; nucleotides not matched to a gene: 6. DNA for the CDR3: TGTGCCAGTAGAGGCGGGAGGGCTGGCAAAAACATTCAGTACTTC. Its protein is CASRGGRAGKNIQYF.

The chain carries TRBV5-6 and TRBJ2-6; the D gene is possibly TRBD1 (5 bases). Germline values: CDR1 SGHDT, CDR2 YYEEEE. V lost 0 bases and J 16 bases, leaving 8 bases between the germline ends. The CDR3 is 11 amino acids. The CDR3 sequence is CASSLARVLTF. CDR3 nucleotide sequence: TGTGCCAGCAGCTTGGCCAGGGTGCTGACTTTC. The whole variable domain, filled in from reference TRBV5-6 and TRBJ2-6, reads DAGVTQSPTHLIKTRGQQVTLRCSPKSGHDTVSWYQQALGQGPQFIFQYYEEEERQRGNFPDRFSGHQFPNYSSELNVNALLLGDSALYLCASSLARVLTFGAGSRLTVL.

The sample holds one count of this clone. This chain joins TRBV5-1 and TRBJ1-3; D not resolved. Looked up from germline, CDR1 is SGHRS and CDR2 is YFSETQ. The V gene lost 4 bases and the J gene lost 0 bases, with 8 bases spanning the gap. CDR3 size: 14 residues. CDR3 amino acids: CASSPGSSGNTIYF. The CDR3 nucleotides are TGCGCCAGCAGCCCGGGGAGCTCTGGAAACACCATATATTTT.

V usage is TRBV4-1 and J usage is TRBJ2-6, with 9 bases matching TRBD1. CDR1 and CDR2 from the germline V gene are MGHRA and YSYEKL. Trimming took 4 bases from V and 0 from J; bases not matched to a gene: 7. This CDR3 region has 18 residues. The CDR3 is CASSRDRARLSGANVLTF. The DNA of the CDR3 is TGCGCCAGCAGCCGGGACAGGGCAAGACTCTCTGGGGCCAACGTCCTGACTTTC.

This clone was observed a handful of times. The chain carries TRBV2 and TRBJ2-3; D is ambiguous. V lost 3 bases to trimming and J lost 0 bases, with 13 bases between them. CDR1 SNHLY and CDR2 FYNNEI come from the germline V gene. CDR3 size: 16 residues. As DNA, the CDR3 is TGTGCCAGCAGTGAGGGCAGAATTACTAGCACAGATACGCAGTATTTT. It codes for CASSEGRITSTDTQYF.

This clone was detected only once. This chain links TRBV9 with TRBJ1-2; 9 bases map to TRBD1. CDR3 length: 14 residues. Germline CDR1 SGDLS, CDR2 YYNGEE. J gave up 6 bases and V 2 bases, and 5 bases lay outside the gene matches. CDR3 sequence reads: CASSVPDRGDGYTF. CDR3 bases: TGTGCCAGCAGCGTTCCGGACAGGGGAGATGGCTACACCTTC.

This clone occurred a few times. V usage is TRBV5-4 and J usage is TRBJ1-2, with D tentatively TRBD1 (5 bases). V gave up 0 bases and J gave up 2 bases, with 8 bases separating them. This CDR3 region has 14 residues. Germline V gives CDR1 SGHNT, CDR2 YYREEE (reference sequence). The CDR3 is CASSLDRTNYGYTF. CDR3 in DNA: TGTGCCAGCAGCTTGGACAGGACGAACTATGGCTACACCTTC.

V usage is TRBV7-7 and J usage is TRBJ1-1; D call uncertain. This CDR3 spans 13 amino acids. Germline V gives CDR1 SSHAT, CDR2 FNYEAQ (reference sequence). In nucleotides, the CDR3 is TGTGCTCGCAGCTTTCCAGTGAACACTGAAGCTTTCTTT. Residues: CARSFPVNTEAFF.

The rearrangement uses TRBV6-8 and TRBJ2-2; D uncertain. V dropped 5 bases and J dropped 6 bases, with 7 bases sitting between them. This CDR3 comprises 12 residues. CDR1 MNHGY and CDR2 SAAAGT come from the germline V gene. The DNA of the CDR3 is TGTGCCAGCAGTGAACGAGCCGGGGAGCTGTTTTTT. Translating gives CASSERAGELFF.

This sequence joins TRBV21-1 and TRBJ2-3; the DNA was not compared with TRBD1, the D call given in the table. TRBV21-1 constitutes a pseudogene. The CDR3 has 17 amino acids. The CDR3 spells CASNLRRDRVGTDTQYF. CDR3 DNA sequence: TGTGCCAGCAACCTCAGGAGGGACAGGGTAGGAACAGATACGCAGTATTTT.

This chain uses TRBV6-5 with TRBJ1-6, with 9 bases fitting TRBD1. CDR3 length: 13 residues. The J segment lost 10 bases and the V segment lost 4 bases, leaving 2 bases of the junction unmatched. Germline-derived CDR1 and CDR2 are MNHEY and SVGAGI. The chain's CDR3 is CASSWDRVSPLHF. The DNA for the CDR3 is TGTGCCAGCAGTTGGGACAGGGTCTCACCCCTCCACTTT.

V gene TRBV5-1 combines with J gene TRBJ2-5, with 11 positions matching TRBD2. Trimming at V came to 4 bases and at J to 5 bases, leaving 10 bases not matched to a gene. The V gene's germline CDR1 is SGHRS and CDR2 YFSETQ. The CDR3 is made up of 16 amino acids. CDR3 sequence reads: CASSIVSGGAGETQYF. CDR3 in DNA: TGCGCCAGCAGCATCGTTAGCGGGGGGGCCGGGGAGACCCAGTACTTC.

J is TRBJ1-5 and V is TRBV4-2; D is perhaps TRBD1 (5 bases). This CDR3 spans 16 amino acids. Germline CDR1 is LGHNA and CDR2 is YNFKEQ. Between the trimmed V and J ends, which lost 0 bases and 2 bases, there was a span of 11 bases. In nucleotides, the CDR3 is TGTGCCAGCAGCCAAGATTTGGAGGGGCGCAATCAGCCCCAGCATTTT. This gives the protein CASSQDLEGRNQPQHF.

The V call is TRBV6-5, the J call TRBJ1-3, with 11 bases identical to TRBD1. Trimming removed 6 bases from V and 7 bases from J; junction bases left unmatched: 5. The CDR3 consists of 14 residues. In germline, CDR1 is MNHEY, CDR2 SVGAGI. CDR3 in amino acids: CASSRGQGANTIYF. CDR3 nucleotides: TGTGCCAGCAGCCGAGGACAGGGGGCCAACACCATATATTTT.

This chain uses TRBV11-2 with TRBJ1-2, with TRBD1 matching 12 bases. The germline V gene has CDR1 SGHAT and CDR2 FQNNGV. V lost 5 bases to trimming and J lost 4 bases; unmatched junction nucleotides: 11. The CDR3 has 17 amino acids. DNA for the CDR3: TGTGCCAGCAGCCTCGGGACAGGGGGCCTCCAAACCTATGGCTACACCTTC. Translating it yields CASSLGTGGLQTYGYTF.